This is a list of T cell receptor beta chains from one sample in a study of OX40 agonist ivuxolimab in advanced cancers. Sequenced by immunoSEQ multiplex PCR; TCRdb stores in-frame clones only, minus some. The sample lists some 85,000 clones; about 89% were seen once. The sample here was CD4+ or CD8+ T cells sorted from blood, taken in a trial of the OX40 agonist ivuxolimab. The receptor source for this set is an adult with an advanced solid tumor such as melanoma, head and neck, liver or kidney cancer. The CDR3 runs from the conserved cysteine through the conserved F or W. The D gene is left open where the match is weak. The size field is filled for only some rows; it gives once, few, many or a size class.

v_gene,abundance,j_gene,d_gene,CDR3aa,CDR3nt
TRBV5-6,-,TRBJ2-2,-,CASSLGQYTGELFF,TGTGCCAGCAGCTTGGGACAGTACACCGGGGAGCTGTTTTTT
TRBV19,-,TRBJ2-4,-,CASSTARGRNIQYF,TGTGCCAGTAGTACCGCACGGGGTCGAAACATTCAGTACTTC
TRBV30,-,TRBJ1-5,-,CAWRGDPSGRGNQPQHF,TGTGCCTGGAGAGGAGACCCAAGTGGGAGAGGCAATCAGCCCCAGCATTTT
TRBV2,-,TRBJ2-7,-,CASSGTAATYEQYF,TGTGCCAGCAGTGGGACTGCGGCAACCTACGAGCAGTACTTC
TRBV7-3,-,TRBJ2-3,TRBD2,CASPLSGSEITDTQYF,TGTGCCAGCCCCCTTAGCGGGAGTGAAATCACAGATACGCAGTATTTT
TRBV6-1,-,TRBJ1-1,-,CASSGMGRGKAFF,TGTGCCAGCAGTGGTATGGGTAGGGGGAAGGCTTTCTTT
TRBV30,-,TRBJ1-2,-,CAWSLLAGYTF,TGTGCCTGGAGCCTGCTCGCGGGCTACACCTTC
TRBV6-5,-,TRBJ2-5,TRBD2,CASSYSGGRGETQYF,TGTGCCAGCAGTTACTCCGGCGGGAGGGGAGAGACCCAGTACTTC
TRBV4-2,once,TRBJ2-3,-,CASSQEQGATQYF,TGTGCCAGCAGCCAAGAGCAGGGCGCTACGCAGTATTTT
TRBV19,once,TRBJ2-7,-,CASSPVGGYEQYF,TGTGCCAGTAGTCCTGTGGGGGGATACGAGCAGTACTTC
TRBV29-1,-,TRBJ1-1,-,CSSRDTNTEAFF,TGCAGCAGCCGGGACACCAACACTGAAGCTTTCTTT
TRBV5-1,-,TRBJ2-5,-,CASSFITGREETQYF,TGCGCCAGCAGCTTCATTACAGGGAGGGAAGAGACCCAGTACTTC
TRBV5-1,-,TRBJ2-7,TRBD1,CASSLGTGPNSYEQYF,TGCGCCAGCAGCTTGGGGACAGGACCGAATTCCTACGAGCAGTACTTC
TRBV7-6,-,TRBJ1-6,-,CASSLSLNSPLHF,TGTGCCAGCAGCTTATCTCTAAATTCACCCCTCCACTTT
TRBV5-1,-,TRBJ2-7,TRBD1,CASSRTGDKNSEQYF,TGCGCCAGCAGCCGAACAGGGGACAAGAATTCCGAGCAGTACTTC
TRBV6-1,-,TRBJ2-1,-,CASSEFGEARFF,TGTGCCAGCAGTGAATTCGGGGAGGCCCGGTTCTTC
TRBV6-1,once,TRBJ1-1,-,CASSASLLNTEAFF,TGTGCCAGCAGTGCCAGTCTGCTGAACACTGAAGCTTTCTTT
TRBV27,-,TRBJ2-5,TRBD1,CASSLRQGAGQETQYF,TGTGCCAGCAGTCTCCGACAGGGGGCGGGCCAAGAGACCCAGTACTTC
TRBV10-1,few,TRBJ1-2,-,CASSNQANYGYTF,TGCGCCAGCAGTAACCAAGCTAACTATGGCTACACCTTC
TRBV5-1,-,TRBJ2-2,TRBD2,CASSGTGLNTGELFF,TGCGCCAGCAGCGGAACGGGACTAAACACCGGGGAGCTGTTTTTT
TRBV7-2,-,TRBJ2-5,-,CASSLRWTQYF,TGTGCCAGCAGCTTAAGGTGGACCCAGTACTTC
TRBV7-9,-,TRBJ2-1,TRBD2,CASSSRPGLPNEQFF,TGTGCCAGCAGCTCACGGCCGGGACTACCAAATGAGCAGTTCTTC
TRBV7-2,-,TRBJ2-7,-,CASSNLYEQYF,TGTGCCAGCAGCAACCTCTACGAGCAGTACTTC
TRBV7-3,-,TRBJ2-1,-,CASSLTGGSYNEQFF,TGTGCCAGCAGCTTAACAGGGGGCTCCTACAATGAGCAGTTCTTC
TRBV5-1,-,TRBJ2-5,TRBD2,CASSLGAGYGETQYF,TGCGCCAGCAGCTTGGGAGCGGGGTACGGAGAGACCCAGTACTTC
TRBV7-2,-,TRBJ1-6,TRBD1,CASRGQATSPLHF,TGTGCCAGCAGAGGACAGGCGACTTCACCCCTCCACTTT
TRBV6-6,-,TRBJ2-7,-,CASRTQGSYEQYF,TGTGCCAGCAGGACACAGGGTTCCTACGAGCAGTACTTC
TRBV11-3,-,TRBJ2-5,TRBD2,CASSDSSGEEETQYF,TGTGCCAGCAGCGACTCGAGCGGGGAAGAAGAGACCCAGTACTTC
TRBV11-2,-,TRBJ1-1,-,CASTPPGGKAFF,TGTGCCAGCACCCCCCCGGGGGGTAAGGCTTTCTTT